This T cell receptor beta chain stems from a study of tumor-infiltrating lymphocytes in primary liver carcinoma. Across the study: Those enrolled were patients of both sexes, who were aged 30 to 69 years. Findings and limits, study-wide: Paired tumor-adjacent and tumor-blood samples overlapped less than tumor region pairs did. The study found a significantly higher top-250-clone fraction in tumors than in blood (p = 0.039).

CDR3 length: 15 amino acids. Germline values: CDR1 SGHAT, CDR2 FQNNGV. Germline DNA was also extracted, while the blood RNA originated from unsorted whole blood. Chronic HBV infection, untreated so far, was present in the patients. As regards this clonotype: Its matching antigen is unknown. A read error may account for a junction end that differs from germline.

Starting from around 0.45 ug of total RNA, TCR beta cDNA was produced with a primer in the constant region. What produced the TCR beta libraries was three nested multiplex PCR rounds using slightly modified ARM-PCR. The study ran its first two PCR rounds for roughly 10 cycles each, using TRBV1-TRBV30 forward primers and a C-beta reverse primer. TCRdb re-analysed the multiplex PCR reads in MiXCR, keeping a single row per CDR3 protein. The table shows approximately 300,000 distinct CDR3 sequences, with roughly 60% occurring only once. The V gene is TRBV11-2, the J gene TRBJ2-1; 9 nucleotides agree with TRBD1. The sample comprised peripheral blood. The sequence was collected from a man in his forties or fifties with primary liver carcinoma and hepatitis B virus infection. In DNA form, the CDR3 reads TGTGCCGGCAGCTTAGGGGACAGGGTAATCGATGAGCAATTCTTC. Residues: CAGSLGDRVIDEQFF.